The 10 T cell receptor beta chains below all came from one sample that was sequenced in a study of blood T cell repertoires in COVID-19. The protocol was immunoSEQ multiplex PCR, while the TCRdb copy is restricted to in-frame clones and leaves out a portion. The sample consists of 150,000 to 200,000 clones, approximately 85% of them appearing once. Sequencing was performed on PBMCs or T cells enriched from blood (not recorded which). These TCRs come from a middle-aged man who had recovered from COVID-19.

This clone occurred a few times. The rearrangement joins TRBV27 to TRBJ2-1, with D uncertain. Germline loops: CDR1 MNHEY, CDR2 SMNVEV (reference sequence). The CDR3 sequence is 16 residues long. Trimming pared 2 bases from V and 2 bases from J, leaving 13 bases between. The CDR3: CASSLQRVLTYNEQFF. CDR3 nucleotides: TGTGCCAGCAGTTTACAACGGGTTTTAACCTACAATGAGCAGTTCTTC.

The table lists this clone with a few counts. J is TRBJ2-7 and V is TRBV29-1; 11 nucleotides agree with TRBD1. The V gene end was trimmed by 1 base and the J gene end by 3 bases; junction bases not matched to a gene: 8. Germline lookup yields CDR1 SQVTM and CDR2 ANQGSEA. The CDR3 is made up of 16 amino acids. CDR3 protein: CSVEAYWTGGGYEQYF. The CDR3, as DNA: TGCAGCGTTGAAGCCTACTGGACAGGGGGCGGCTACGAGCAGTACTTC.

The CDR3 sequence: CASSPGDGGYSGNTIYF. CDR3 nucleotide sequence: TGTGCCAGTAGTCCGGGGGACGGCGGATACTCTGGAAACACCATATATTTT. This chain joins TRBV19 and TRBJ1-3; D possibly corresponds to TRBD1 (5 bases). The CDR3 has 17 amino acids. Germline V gives CDR1 LNHDA, CDR2 SQIVND (reference sequence). The V gene lost 5 bases and the J gene lost 0 bases, with 17 bases spanning the gap.

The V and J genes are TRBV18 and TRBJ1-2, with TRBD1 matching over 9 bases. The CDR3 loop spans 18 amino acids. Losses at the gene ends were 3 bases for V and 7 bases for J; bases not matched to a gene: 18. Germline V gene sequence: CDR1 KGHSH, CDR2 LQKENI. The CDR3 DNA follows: TGTGCCAGCTCACCGGAGGGACAGGGAAGGGAAGTTATAGGTGGCTACACCTTC. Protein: CASSPEGQGREVIGGYTF.

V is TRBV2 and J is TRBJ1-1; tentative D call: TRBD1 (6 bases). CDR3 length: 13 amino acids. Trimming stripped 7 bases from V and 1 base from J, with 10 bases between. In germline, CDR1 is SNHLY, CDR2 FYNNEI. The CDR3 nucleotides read TGTGCCAGCACTGGGACACCGAACACTGAAGCTTTCTTT. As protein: CASTGTPNTEAFF.

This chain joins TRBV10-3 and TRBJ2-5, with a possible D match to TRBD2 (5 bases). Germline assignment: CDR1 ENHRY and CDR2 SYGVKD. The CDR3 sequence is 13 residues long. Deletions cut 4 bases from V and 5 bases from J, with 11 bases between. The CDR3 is CAISAGIDETQYF. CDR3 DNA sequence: TGTGCCATCAGTGCGGGAATCGATGAGACCCAGTACTTC.

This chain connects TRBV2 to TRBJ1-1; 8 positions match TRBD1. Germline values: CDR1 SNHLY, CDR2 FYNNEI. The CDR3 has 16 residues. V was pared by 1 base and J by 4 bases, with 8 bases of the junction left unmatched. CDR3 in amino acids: CASSEGETGVGTEAFF. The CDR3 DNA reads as TGTGCCAGCAGTGAAGGGGAGACAGGGGTTGGCACTGAAGCTTTCTTT.

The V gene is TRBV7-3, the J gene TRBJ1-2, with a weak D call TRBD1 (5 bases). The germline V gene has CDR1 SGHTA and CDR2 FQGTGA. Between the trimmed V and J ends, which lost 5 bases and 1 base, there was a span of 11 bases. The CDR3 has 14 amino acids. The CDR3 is CASSPSGDNYGYTF. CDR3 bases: TGTGCCAGCAGCCCCTCGGGGGATAACTATGGCTACACCTTC.

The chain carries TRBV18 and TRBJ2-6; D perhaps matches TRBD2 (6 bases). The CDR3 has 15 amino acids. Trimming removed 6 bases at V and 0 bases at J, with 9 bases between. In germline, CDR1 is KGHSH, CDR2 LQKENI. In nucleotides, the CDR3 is TGTGCCAGCTCTCGGGGGAGCTCTGGGGCCAACGTCCTGACTTTC. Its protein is CASSRGSSGANVLTF.

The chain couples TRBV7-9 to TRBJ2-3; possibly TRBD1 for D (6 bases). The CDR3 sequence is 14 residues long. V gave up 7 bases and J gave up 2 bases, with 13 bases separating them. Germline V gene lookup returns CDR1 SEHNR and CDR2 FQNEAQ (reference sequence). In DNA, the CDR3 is TGTGCCAGCAACCCCGGACAGTCCACAGATACGCAGTATTTT. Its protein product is CASNPGQSTDTQYF.